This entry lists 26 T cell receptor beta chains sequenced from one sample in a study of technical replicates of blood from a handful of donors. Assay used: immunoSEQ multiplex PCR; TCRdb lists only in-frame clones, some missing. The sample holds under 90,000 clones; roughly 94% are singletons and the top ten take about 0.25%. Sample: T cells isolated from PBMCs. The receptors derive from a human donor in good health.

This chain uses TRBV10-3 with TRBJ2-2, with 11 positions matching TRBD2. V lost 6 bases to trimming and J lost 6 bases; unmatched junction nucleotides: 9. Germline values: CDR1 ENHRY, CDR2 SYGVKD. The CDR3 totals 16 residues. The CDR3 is CAIRPTSGGRAGELFF. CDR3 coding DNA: TGTGCCATCAGGCCTACTAGCGGGGGACGGGCCGGGGAGCTGTTTTTT.

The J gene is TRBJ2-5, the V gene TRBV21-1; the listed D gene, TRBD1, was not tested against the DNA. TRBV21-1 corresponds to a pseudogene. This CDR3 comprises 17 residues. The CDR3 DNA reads TGTGCCAGCAGCAAAGGTCAGGGTGGCTGCCCCCAAGAGACCCAGTACTTC. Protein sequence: CASSKGQGGCPQETQYF.

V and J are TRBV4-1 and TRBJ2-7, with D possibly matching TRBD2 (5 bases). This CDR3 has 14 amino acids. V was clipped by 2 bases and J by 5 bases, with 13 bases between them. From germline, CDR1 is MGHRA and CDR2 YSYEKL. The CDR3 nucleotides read TGCGCCAGCAGCCAAATAACTAGTATCCACGAGCAGTACTTC. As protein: CASSQITSIHEQYF.

The CDR3 DNA is TGCGCCAGCAGCCGATCACAGGGTCGGGACTACGAGCAGTACTTC. Protein product: CASSRSQGRDYEQYF. This chain connects TRBV5-1 to TRBJ2-7, with D possibly matching TRBD1 (6 bases). This CDR3 region has 15 residues. Germline CDR1 SGHRS, CDR2 YFSETQ. Deletions cut 4 bases from V and 3 bases from J, with 17 bases between. Complete variable domain (other parts from reference TRBV5-1 and TRBJ2-7): KAGVTQTPRYLIKTRGQQVTLSCSPISGHRSVSWYQQTPGQGLQFLFEYFSETQRNKGNFPGRFSGRQFSNSRSEMNVSTLELGDSALYLCASSRSQGRDYEQYFGPGTRLTVT.

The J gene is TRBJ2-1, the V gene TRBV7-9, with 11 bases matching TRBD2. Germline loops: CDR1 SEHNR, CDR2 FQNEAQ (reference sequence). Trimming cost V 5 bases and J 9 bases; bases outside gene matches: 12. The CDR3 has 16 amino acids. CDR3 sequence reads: CASSPLGLAGVSEQFF. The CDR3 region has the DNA TGTGCCAGCAGCCCACTCGGACTAGCGGGCGTAAGTGAGCAGTTCTTC.

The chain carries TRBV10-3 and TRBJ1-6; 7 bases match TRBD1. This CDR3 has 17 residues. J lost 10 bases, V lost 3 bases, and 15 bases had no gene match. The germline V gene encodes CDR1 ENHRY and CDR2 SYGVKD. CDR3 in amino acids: CAISEYGQARLESPLHF. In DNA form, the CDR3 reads TGTGCCATCAGTGAATACGGACAGGCTCGGTTGGAATCACCCCTCCACTTT.

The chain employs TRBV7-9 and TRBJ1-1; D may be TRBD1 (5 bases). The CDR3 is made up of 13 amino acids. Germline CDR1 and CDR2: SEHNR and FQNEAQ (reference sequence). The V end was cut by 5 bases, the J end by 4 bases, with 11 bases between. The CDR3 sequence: CASSPRQGTEAFF. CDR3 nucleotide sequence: TGTGCCAGCAGCCCCCGGCAGGGCACTGAAGCTTTCTTT.

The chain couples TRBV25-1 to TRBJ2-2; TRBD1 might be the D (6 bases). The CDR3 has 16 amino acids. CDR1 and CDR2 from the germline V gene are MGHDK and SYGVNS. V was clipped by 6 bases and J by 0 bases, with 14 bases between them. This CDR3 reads CASRGTGTPNTGELFF. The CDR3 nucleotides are TGTGCCAGCAGGGGCACGGGGACACCGAACACCGGGGAGCTGTTTTTT.

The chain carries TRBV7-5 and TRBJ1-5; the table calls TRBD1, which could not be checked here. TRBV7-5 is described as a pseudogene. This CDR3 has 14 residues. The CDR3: CVRSLAKGDQPQHF. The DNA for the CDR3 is TGTGTCAGAAGCTTAGCGAAAGGGGATCAGCCCCAGCATTTT.

In DNA form, the CDR3 reads TGTGCCAGCAGCCAAGAGGGCAACTACGAGCAGTACTTC. The encoded protein is CASSQEGNYEQYF. This chain connects TRBV4-2 to TRBJ2-7; D remains unclear. Germline assignment: CDR1 LGHNA and CDR2 YNFKEQ. The V gene lost 0 bases and the J gene lost 3 bases, with 6 bases spanning the gap. CDR3 size: 13 residues.

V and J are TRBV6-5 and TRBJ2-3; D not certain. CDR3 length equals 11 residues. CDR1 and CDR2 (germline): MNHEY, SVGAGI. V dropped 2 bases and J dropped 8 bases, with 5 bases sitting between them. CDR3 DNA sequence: TGTGCCAGCAGTTACGGCGGTACGCAGTATTTT. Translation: CASSYGGTQYF.

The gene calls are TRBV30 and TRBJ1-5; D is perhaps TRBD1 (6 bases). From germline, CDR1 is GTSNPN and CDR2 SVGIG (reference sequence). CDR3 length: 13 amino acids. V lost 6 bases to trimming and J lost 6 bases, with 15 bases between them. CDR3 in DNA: TGTGCCTGCTCCGGGGGAGGGGGTCAGCCCCAGCATTTT. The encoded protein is CACSGGGGQPQHF.

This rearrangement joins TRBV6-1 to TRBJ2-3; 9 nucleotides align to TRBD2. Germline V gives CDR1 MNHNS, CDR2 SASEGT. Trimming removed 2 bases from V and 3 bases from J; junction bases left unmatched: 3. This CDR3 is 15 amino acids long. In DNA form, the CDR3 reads TGTGCCAGCAGTGAACTTAGCGGGAGTACAGATACGCAGTATTTT. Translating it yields CASSELSGSTDTQYF.

The CDR3 reads CASSLSGVNYEQYF. The DNA of the CDR3 is TGTGCCAGCAGTTTATCCGGGGTAAACTACGAGCAGTACTTC. The rearrangement uses TRBV28 and TRBJ2-7, with TRBD2 as a possible D gene (5 bases). V gave up 1 base and J gave up 3 bases, with 10 bases separating them. The CDR3 is 14 residues long. Germline V gene data show CDR1 as MDHEN and CDR2 as SYDVKM.

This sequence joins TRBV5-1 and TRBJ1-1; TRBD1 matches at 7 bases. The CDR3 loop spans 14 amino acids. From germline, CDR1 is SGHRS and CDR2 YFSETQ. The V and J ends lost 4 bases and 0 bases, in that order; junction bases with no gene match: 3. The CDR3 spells CASSAGQLNTEAFF. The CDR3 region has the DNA TGCGCCAGCAGCGCGGGACAGCTGAACACTGAAGCTTTCTTT.

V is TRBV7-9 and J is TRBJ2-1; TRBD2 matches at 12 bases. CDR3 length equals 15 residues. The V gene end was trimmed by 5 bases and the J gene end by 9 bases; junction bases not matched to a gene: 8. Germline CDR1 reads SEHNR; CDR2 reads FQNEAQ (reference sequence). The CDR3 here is CASSRRLAGVPEQFF. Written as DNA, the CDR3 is TGTGCCAGCAGCCGAAGACTAGCGGGAGTGCCTGAGCAGTTCTTC. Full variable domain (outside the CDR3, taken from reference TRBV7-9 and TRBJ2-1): DTGVSQNPRHKITKRGQNVTFRCDPISEHNRLYWYRQTLGQGPEFLTYFQNEAQLEKSRLLSDRFSAERPKGSFSTLEIQRTEQGDSAMYLCASSRRLAGVPEQFFGPGTRLTVL.

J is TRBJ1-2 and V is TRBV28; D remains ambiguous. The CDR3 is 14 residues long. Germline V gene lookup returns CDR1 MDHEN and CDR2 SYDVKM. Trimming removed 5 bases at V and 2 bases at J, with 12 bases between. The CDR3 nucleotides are TGTGCCAGCAGTGCCCCCGCGGAAAACTATGGCTACACCTTC. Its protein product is CASSAPAENYGYTF.

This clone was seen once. The CDR3 bases are TGTGCCAGCAGCTTATCAGGACTAGGGGGTTCCTTGTTCTTC. Amino acid sequence: CASSLSGLGGSLFF. The J gene is TRBJ2-1, the V gene TRBV7-7; D is perhaps TRBD2 (7 bases). Trimming shortened V by 2 bases and J by 15 bases, and 20 bases separated the two germline ends. Germline V gives CDR1 SSHAT, CDR2 FNYEAQ (reference sequence). The CDR3 is 14 amino acids.

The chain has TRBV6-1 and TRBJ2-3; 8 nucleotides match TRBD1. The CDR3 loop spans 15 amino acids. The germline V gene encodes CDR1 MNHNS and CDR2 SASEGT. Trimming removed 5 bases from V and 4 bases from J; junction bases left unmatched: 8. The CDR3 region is CASSPGRGRSDTQYF. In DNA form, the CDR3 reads TGTGCCAGCAGTCCGGGCAGGGGGCGATCAGATACGCAGTATTTT.

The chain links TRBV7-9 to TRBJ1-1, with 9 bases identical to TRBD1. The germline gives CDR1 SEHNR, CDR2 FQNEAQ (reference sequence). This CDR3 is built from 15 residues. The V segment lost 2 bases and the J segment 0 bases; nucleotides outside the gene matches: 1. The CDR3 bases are TGTGCCAGCAGCTTATGGACAGGGGTGAACACTGAAGCTTTCTTT. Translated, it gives CASSLWTGVNTEAFF.

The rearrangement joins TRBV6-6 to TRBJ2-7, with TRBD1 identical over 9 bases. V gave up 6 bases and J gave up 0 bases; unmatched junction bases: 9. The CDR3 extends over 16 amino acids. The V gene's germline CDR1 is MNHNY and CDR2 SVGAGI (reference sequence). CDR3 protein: CASRSTGTGYSYEQYF. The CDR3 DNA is TGTGCCAGCAGAAGTACCGGGACAGGGTACTCCTACGAGCAGTACTTC.

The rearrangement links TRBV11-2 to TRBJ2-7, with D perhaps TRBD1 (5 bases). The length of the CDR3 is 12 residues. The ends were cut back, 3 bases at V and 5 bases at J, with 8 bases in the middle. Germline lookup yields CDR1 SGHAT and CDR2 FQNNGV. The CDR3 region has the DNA TGTGCCAGCAGCTTCCTCAGGGACGAGCAGTACTTC. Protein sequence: CASSFLRDEQYF.

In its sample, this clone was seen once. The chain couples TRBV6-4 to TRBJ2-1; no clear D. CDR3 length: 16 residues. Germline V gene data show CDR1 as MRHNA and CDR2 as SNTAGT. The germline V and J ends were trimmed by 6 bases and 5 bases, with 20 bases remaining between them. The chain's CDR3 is CASSDTYRTSHNEQFF. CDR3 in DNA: TGTGCCAGCAGCGATACATACAGAACCAGTCACAATGAGCAGTTCTTC.

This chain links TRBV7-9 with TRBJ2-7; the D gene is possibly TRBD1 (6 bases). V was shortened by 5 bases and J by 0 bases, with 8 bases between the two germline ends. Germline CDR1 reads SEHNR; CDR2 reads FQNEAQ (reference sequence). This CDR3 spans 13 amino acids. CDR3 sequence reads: CASSLRGSYEQYF. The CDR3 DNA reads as TGTGCCAGCAGCCTCAGGGGCTCCTACGAGCAGTACTTC.

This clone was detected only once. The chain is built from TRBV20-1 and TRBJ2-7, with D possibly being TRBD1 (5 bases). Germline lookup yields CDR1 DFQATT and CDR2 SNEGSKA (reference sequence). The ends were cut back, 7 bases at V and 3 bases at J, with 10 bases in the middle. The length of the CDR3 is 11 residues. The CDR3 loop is CSVGRDYEQYF. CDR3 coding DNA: TGCAGTGTTGGCAGGGACTACGAGCAGTACTTC.

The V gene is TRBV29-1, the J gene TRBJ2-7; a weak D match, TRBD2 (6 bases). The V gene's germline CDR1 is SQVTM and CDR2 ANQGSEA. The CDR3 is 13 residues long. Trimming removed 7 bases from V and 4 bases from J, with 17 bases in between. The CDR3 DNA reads TGCAGCGCTCTGGACGGGACTCAATACGAGCAGTACTTC. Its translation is CSALDGTQYEQYF.